Listed below are T cell receptor beta chains from one sample, sequenced in a study of CD8 T cells in Susac syndrome. TCRdb analysed the immunoSEQ multiplex PCR reads with MiXCR anew, one entry per CDR3 protein. The sample has roughly 200,000 distinct CDR3 sequences, 85% to 95% seen once. Sequencing was carried out using CD4+ T cells from PBMCs. The origin of the receptors is a human donor in good health. CDR3s include the opening cysteine and the closing phenylalanine or tryptophan. The order of the fields is J gene, clone size, V gene, D gene, CDR3 protein, CDR3 DNA. D genes are given only for firm matches. Size values are once, few and many counts, or a class for expanded clones, and some rows have none.

j_call: TRBJ2-1
clone_size: once
v_call: TRBV4-1
d_call: TRBD2
cdr3_aa: CASSRRHSGSYEQFF
cdr3_nt: TGCGCCAGCAGCCGGAGACATAGCGGGAGCTATGAGCAGTTCTTC

j_call: TRBJ1-5
clone_size: .
v_call: TRBV5-1
d_call: TRBD1
cdr3_aa: CASSAQGGNQPQHF
cdr3_nt: TGCGCCAGCAGCGCCCAGGGGGGCAATCAGCCCCAGCATTTT

j_call: TRBJ1-4
clone_size: .
v_call: TRBV28
d_call: .
cdr3_aa: CASETSDEKLFF
cdr3_nt: TGTGCCAGCGAGACTTCGGATGAAAAACTGTTTTTT

j_call: TRBJ1-2
clone_size: .
v_call: TRBV18
d_call: TRBD1
cdr3_aa: CASSLPPGTGTLGFGYTF
cdr3_nt: TGTGCCAGCTCGCTACCCCCCGGGACAGGGACTCTAGGATTTGGCTACACCTTC

j_call: TRBJ2-5
clone_size: .
v_call: TRBV24-1
d_call: .
cdr3_aa: CATSGRGETQYF
cdr3_nt: TGTGCCACCAGTGGTCGGGGGGAGACCCAGTACTTC

j_call: TRBJ1-2
clone_size: .
v_call: TRBV29-1
d_call: .
cdr3_aa: CSVEDGGYTF
cdr3_nt: TGCAGCGTAGAGGACGGGGGCTACACCTTC

j_call: TRBJ2-6
clone_size: .
v_call: TRBV20-1
d_call: TRBD1
cdr3_aa: CSARDRVLGGANVLTF
cdr3_nt: TGCAGTGCTAGGGACAGGGTGCTAGGTGGGGCCAACGTCCTGACTTTC

j_call: TRBJ2-1
clone_size: .
v_call: TRBV5-4
d_call: .
cdr3_aa: CASSLVSGVRNEQFF
cdr3_nt: TGTGCCAGCAGCTTGGTATCAGGAGTTAGGAATGAGCAGTTCTTC

j_call: TRBJ2-7
clone_size: .
v_call: TRBV25-1
d_call: TRBD2
cdr3_aa: CASMGGDEQYF
cdr3_nt: TGTGCCAGCATGGGAGGGGACGAGCAGTACTTC

j_call: TRBJ2-5
clone_size: .
v_call: TRBV24-1
d_call: .
cdr3_aa: CATSDAGTTTETQYF
cdr3_nt: TGTGCCACCAGTGACGCCGGGACAACCACGGAGACCCAGTACTTC

j_call: TRBJ1-2
clone_size: .
v_call: TRBV3-1
d_call: TRBD1
cdr3_aa: CASTKGQGLDGYTF
cdr3_nt: TGTGCCAGCACCAAAGGACAGGGCCTCGATGGCTACACCTTC

j_call: TRBJ2-7
clone_size: .
v_call: TRBV7-9
d_call: .
cdr3_aa: CASSLGMGQPSEQYF
cdr3_nt: TGTGCCAGCAGCTTAGGAATGGGCCAGCCCAGCGAGCAGTACTTC

j_call: TRBJ2-7
clone_size: .
v_call: TRBV7-2
d_call: TRBD1
cdr3_aa: CASRLRDREYEQYF
cdr3_nt: TGTGCCAGCAGACTCCGGGACAGGGAATACGAGCAGTACTTC

j_call: TRBJ2-7
clone_size: .
v_call: TRBV20-1
d_call: .
cdr3_aa: CSASLGGGTYEQYF
cdr3_nt: TGCAGTGCTAGCCTAGGGGGAGGGACCTACGAGCAGTACTTC